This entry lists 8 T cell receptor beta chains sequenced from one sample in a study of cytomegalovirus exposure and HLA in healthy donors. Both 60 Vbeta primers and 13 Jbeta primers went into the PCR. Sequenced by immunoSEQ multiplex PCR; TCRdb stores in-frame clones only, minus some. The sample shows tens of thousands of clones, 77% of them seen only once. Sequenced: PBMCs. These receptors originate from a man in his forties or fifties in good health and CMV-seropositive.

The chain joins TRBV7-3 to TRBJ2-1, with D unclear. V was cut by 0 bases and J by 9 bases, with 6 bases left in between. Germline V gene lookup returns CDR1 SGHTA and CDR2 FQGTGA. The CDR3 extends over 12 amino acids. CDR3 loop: CASSLTSSEQFF. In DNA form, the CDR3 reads TGTGCCAGCAGCTTAACTAGTAGTGAGCAGTTCTTC.

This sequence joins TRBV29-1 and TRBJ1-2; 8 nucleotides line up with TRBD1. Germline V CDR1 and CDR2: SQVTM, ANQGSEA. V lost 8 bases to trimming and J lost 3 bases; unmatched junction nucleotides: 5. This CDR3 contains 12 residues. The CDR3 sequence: CSIGQGDYGYTF. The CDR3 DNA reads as TGCAGCATAGGACAGGGCGACTATGGCTACACCTTC.

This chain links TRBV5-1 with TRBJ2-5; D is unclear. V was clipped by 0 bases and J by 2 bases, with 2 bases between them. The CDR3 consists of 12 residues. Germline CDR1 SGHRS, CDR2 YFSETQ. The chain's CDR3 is CASSLAQETQYF. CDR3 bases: TGCGCCAGCAGCTTGGCGCAAGAGACCCAGTACTTC.

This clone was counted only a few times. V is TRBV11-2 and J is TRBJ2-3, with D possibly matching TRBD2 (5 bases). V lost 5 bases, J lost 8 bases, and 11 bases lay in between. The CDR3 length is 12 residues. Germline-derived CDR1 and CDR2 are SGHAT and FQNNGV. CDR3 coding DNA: TGTGCCAGCAGCCACGGAGGAGGTACGCAGTATTTT. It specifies CASSHGGGTQYF.

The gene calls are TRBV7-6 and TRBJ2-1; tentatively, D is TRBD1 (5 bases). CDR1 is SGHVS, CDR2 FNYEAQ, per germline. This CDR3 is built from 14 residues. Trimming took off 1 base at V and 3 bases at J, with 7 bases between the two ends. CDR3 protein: CASSLEQDYNEQFF. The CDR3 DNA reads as TGTGCCAGCAGCTTAGAACAGGACTACAATGAGCAGTTCTTC. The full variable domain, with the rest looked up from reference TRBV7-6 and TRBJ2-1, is GAGVSQSPRYKVTKRGQDVALRCDPISGHVSLYWYRQALGQGPEFLTYFNYEAQQDKSGLPNDRFSAERPEGSISTLTIQRTEQRDSAMYRCASSLEQDYNEQFFGPGTRLTVL.

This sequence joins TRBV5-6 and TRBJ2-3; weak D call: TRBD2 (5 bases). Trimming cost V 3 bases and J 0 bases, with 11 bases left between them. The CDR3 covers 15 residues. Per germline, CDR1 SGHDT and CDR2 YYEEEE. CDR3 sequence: CASSSGSSSTDTQYF. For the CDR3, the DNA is TGTGCCAGCAGCTCGGGGAGTTCTAGCACAGATACGCAGTATTTT.

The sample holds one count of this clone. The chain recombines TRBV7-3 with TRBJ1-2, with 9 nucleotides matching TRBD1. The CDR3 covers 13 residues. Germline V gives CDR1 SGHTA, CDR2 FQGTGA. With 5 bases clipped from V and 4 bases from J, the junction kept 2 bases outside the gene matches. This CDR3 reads CASSETGGYGYTF. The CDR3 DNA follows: TGTGCCAGCAGCGAGACAGGGGGCTATGGCTACACCTTC. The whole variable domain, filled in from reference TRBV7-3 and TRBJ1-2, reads GAGVSQTPSNKVTEKGKYVELRCDPISGHTALYWYRQSLGQGPEFLIYFQGTGAADDSGLPNDRFFAVRPEGSVSTLKIQRTERGDSAVYLCASSETGGYGYTFGSGTRLTVV.

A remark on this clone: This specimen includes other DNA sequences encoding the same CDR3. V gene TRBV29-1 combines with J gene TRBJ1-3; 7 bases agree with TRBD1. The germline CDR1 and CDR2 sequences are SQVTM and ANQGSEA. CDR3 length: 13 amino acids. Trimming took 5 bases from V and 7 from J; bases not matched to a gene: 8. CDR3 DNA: TGCAGCGTTCGACAGGGAGGTGGGAACACCATATATTTT. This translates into CSVRQGGGNTIYF.